One sample yielded the 23 T cell receptor beta chains listed below, sequenced in a study of cytomegalovirus exposure and HLA in healthy donors. The PCR employed 60 Vbeta primers together with 13 Jbeta primers. Assay used: immunoSEQ multiplex PCR; TCRdb lists only in-frame clones, some missing. Among hundreds of thousands of clones, over 85% were seen once, and the ten largest hold less than 2.5%. The material sequenced was PBMCs. The receptors derive from a woman aged 18-29 years in good health and CMV-seronegative.

This chain links TRBV15 with TRBJ2-7; 8 nucleotides line up with TRBD1. The CDR3 runs to 15 residues. Germline CDR1 is LNHNV and CDR2 is YYDKDF (reference sequence). V was clipped by 8 bases and J by 3 bases; unmatched bases: 12. The CDR3 nucleotides read TGTGCCACCCGAGATCATAGGACAGGGAGCTACGAGCAGTACTTC. Protein sequence: CATRDHRTGSYEQYF.

This rearrangement joins TRBV11-3 to TRBJ2-1; TRBD1 matches at 8 bases. Germline V CDR1 and CDR2: SGHNT, YENEEA. The V and J ends lost 1 base and 3 bases, in that order; junction bases with no gene match: 5. The CDR3 covers 16 residues. DNA for the CDR3: TGTGCCAGCAGCTTAGTAGGGACAGGCCACTACAATGAGCAGTTCTTC. Protein product: CASSLVGTGHYNEQFF.

V usage is TRBV5-8 and J usage is TRBJ1-4, with 9 nucleotides matching TRBD1. The CDR3 sequence is 15 residues long. In germline, CDR1 is SGHTS, CDR2 YDEGEE. After removal of 4 bases from V and 3 bases from J, the junction contained 4 bases not matched to a gene. DNA for the CDR3: TGTGCCAGCAGCCAGGGACAGGGACCTAATGAAAAACTGTTTTTT. Amino acids: CASSQGQGPNEKLFF.

This chain links TRBV7-6 with TRBJ2-1, with TRBD2 matching 12 bases. Germline V gene lookup returns CDR1 SGHVS and CDR2 FNYEAQ. V lost 5 bases to trimming and J lost 7 bases; unmatched junction nucleotides: 6. The length of the CDR3 is 15 residues. The DNA of the CDR3 is TGTGCCAGCAGCCACGCCACTAGCGGGGGGAATGAGCAGTTCTTC. Translating it yields CASSHATSGGNEQFF.

The genes are TRBV30 and TRBJ2-5; D gene ambiguous. V was pared by 1 base and J by 5 bases, with 11 bases between. Germline lookup yields CDR1 GTSNPN and CDR2 SVGIG (reference sequence). The CDR3 runs 13 residues. The CDR3 nucleotides are TGTGCCTGGAGTGAGACGACACGGGAGACCCAGTACTTC. Translation: CAWSETTRETQYF.

In this sample, this clone turned up a few times. The V and J genes are TRBV10-1 and TRBJ2-7; TRBD2 agrees at 13 bases. J gave up 3 bases and V 4 bases, and 6 bases lay outside the gene matches. This CDR3 comprises 16 residues. From germline, CDR1 is WNHNN and CDR2 SYGVQD (reference sequence). CDR3 in DNA: TGCGCCAGCAGTGCCGGACTAGCGGGGGACGACTACGAGCAGTACTTC. Protein: CASSAGLAGDDYEQYF.

V is TRBV11-1 and J is TRBJ1-2, with 10 bases lining up with TRBD1. The CDR3 length is 17 residues. Trimming cost V 5 bases and J 1 base; bases outside gene matches: 10. The germline V gene encodes CDR1 SGHAT and CDR2 FQDESV (reference sequence). The CDR3 bases are TGTGCCAGCAGCCACCATCCGTGGGACAGGGGTAACTATGGCTACACCTTC. It translates to CASSHHPWDRGNYGYTF.

To note about this clone: Relative to the germline gene, one junction end is altered; a read error may explain this. Other DNA sequences in the same sample also yield this CDR3. V usage is TRBV11-2 and J usage is TRBJ1-5; D call uncertain. Germline CDR1 reads SGHAT; CDR2 reads FQNNGV. This CDR3 comprises 14 residues. The CDR3 is CASSLGYSNQPQHF. The DNA of the CDR3 is TGTGCCAGCAGCTTAGGTTATAGCAACCAGCCCCAGCATTTT.

This chain connects TRBV4-1 to TRBJ1-1; D is undetermined. Trimming took off 4 bases at V and 3 bases at J, with 9 bases between the two ends. CDR1 is MGHRA, CDR2 YSYEKL, per germline. This CDR3 has 13 amino acids. The CDR3 DNA reads TGCGCCAGCAGCCGAGATAGATACACTGAAGCTTTCTTT. Protein product: CASSRDRYTEAFF.

The CDR3 DNA reads TGCGCCAGCAGCTTGGAGGGGGATTACAATGAGCAGTTCTTC. Amino acids: CASSLEGDYNEQFF. The chain is built from TRBV5-1 and TRBJ2-1, with a tentative D call TRBD1 (6 bases). The CDR3 contains 14 residues. Germline V gene data show CDR1 as SGHRS and CDR2 as YFSETQ. Trimming cost V 0 bases and J 4 bases, with 8 bases left between them.

The chain joins TRBV7-8 to TRBJ2-2; TRBD2 agrees at 7 bases. J lost 0 bases, V lost 1 base, and 2 bases had no gene match. Germline V lookup: CDR1 SGHVS, CDR2 FQNEAQ. The CDR3 has 16 residues. CDR3 protein: CASSLESGANTGELFF. CDR3 nucleotide sequence: TGTGCCAGCAGCTTAGAGAGCGGGGCGAACACCGGGGAGCTGTTTTTT.

The rearrangement joins TRBV2 to TRBJ2-5; 7 nucleotides agree with TRBD2. The ends lost 10 bases at V and 2 bases at J; junction bases unmatched: 10. Germline V gene sequence: CDR1 SNHLY, CDR2 FYNNEI. The CDR3 is made up of 14 amino acids. The CDR3 reads CATATSWVQETQYF. CDR3 sequence (DNA): TGTGCCACCGCGACTAGCTGGGTTCAAGAGACCCAGTACTTC.

The chain recombines TRBV5-1 with TRBJ2-1, with D uncertain. The CDR3 loop spans 11 amino acids. Germline V lookup: CDR1 SGHRS, CDR2 YFSETQ. The V end lost 4 bases, the J end lost 4 bases, and 3 bases lay between the germline ends. In DNA, the CDR3 is TGCGCCAGCAGCCTATACAATGAGCAGTTCTTC. As protein: CASSLYNEQFF.

This clone has a single count. This chain links TRBV7-9 with TRBJ1-1; D gene uncertain. The CDR3 totals 12 residues. Trimming cost V 2 bases and J 4 bases, with 5 bases left between them. The germline V gene encodes CDR1 SEHNR and CDR2 FQNEAQ (reference sequence). The CDR3 loop is CASSLLGTEAFF. The CDR3 DNA reads as TGTGCCAGCAGCTTACTCGGCACTGAAGCTTTCTTT.

V gene TRBV18 combines with J gene TRBJ1-4; D uncertain. CDR3 length equals 16 residues. The germline V and J ends were trimmed by 3 bases and 3 bases, with 14 bases remaining between them. Germline V gives CDR1 KGHSH, CDR2 LQKENI. CDR3 protein: CASSPLGTDSNEKLFF. In nucleotides, the CDR3 is TGTGCCAGCTCACCTCTGGGAACGGACTCTAATGAAAAACTGTTTTTT.

The chain carries TRBV5-1 and TRBJ2-5; 8 nucleotides line up with TRBD2. The assigned J gene may be wrong: the sequence end matches TRBJ2-7 better. Germline CDR1 reads SGHRS; CDR2 reads YFSETQ. The CDR3 runs to 16 residues. Here the CDR3 DNA reads TGCGCCAGCAGCTCGGCCACTAGCGGTACCACCTACGAGCAGTACTTC. It encodes CASSSATSGTTYEQYF.

The chain has TRBV9 and TRBJ1-2; a weak D match, TRBD1 (5 bases). V was trimmed by 0 bases and J by 4 bases, leaving 10 bases between them. The CDR3 contains 14 residues. CDR1 and CDR2 from the germline V gene are SGDLS and YYNGEE. The CDR3 loop is CASSVGSGGYGYTF. The CDR3 DNA follows: TGTGCCAGCAGCGTAGGTTCCGGGGGCTATGGCTACACCTTC.

This clone was counted once. The V and J genes are TRBV7-2 and TRBJ2-7, with D tentatively TRBD1 (6 bases). There are 14 residues in the CDR3. CDR1 is SGHTA and CDR2 is FQGNSA in the germline V gene. The germline V and J ends were trimmed by 1 base and 0 bases, with 7 bases remaining between them. CDR3 coding DNA: TGTGCCAGCAGCTTAGGGACAGCCTCCTACGAGCAGTACTTC. Translated: CASSLGTASYEQYF. Filled out from reference TRBV7-2 and TRBJ2-7, the complete variable domain reads GAGVSQSPSNKVTEKGKDVELRCDPISGHTALYWYRQSLGQGLEFLIYFQGNSAPDKSGLPSDRFSAERTGGSVSTLTIQRTQQEDSAVYLCASSLGTASYEQYFGPGTRLTVT.

This sequence joins TRBV5-6 and TRBJ1-1; D ambiguous. The CDR3 is 16 residues long. CDR1 is SGHDT and CDR2 is YYEEEE in the germline V gene. Trimming shortened V by 4 bases and J by 4 bases, and 20 bases separated the two germline ends. The CDR3 region is CASSPNRRGESTEAFF. DNA for the CDR3: TGTGCCAGCAGCCCAAATAGGCGGGGTGAGAGCACTGAAGCTTTCTTT.

The rearrangement joins TRBV27 to TRBJ1-2; weak D call: TRBD1 (5 bases). Trimming pared 4 bases from V and 5 bases from J, leaving 14 bases between. The germline V gene has CDR1 MNHEY and CDR2 SMNVEV (reference sequence). The CDR3 is 14 amino acids. CDR3 in amino acids: CASSSPFRGYGYTF. CDR3 DNA sequence: TGTGCCAGCAGTTCCCCGTTTAGGGGATATGGCTACACCTTC.

This chain joins TRBV30 and TRBJ1-2; D not certain. CDR1 is GTSNPN and CDR2 is SVGIG in the germline V gene (reference sequence). CDR3 length equals 12 residues. Trimming removed 4 bases at V and 4 bases at J, with 10 bases between. The CDR3 nucleotides are TGTGCCTGGAAAGAGAACAGCTATGGCTACACCTTC. Protein: CAWKENSYGYTF.

The V and J genes are TRBV12-5 and TRBJ1-1; D gene ambiguous. This CDR3 comprises 17 residues. V was clipped by 3 bases and J by 0 bases, with 17 bases between them. Germline V lookup: CDR1 LGHNT, CDR2 FRNRAP. CDR3 bases: TGTGCTAGTGGTTTTTTCCAAGTACTACCCATGAACACTGAAGCTTTCTTT. Its protein product is CASGFFQVLPMNTEAFF.

This clone was seen only once. This chain links TRBV5-1 with TRBJ2-3; 11 bases agree with TRBD2. Trimming at V came to 7 bases and at J to 8 bases, leaving 6 bases not matched to a gene. The CDR3 runs to 13 residues. From germline, CDR1 is SGHRS and CDR2 YFSETQ. The CDR3 reads CASATSGDGTQYF. The DNA of the CDR3 is TGCGCCAGCGCGACTAGCGGGGACGGTACGCAGTATTTT.